These T cell receptor beta chains were read from a single sample in a study of blood T cell repertoires in COVID-19. Data came from immunoSEQ multiplex PCR; TCRdb stores just in-frame clones and leaves some out. The sample shows 140,000 to 150,000 clones, about 88% of them seen only once. The sequenced sample consisted of peripheral blood. These receptors originate from a human donor in a cohort sampled during active COVID-19. Each CDR3 is given with its conserved first and last residue. Fields, in order: CDR3 DNA, CDR3 protein, clone size, V gene, D gene, J gene. A D gene is named only where the DNA matches it firmly. Clone size is shown for a subset of rows, as once, few, many or a class of expanded clone.

CDR3 DNA: TGTGCCAGCAGTTCGCTGGACAGGGGTCCCTATGGCTACACCTTC; CDR3 protein: CASSSLDRGPYGYTF; clone size: -; V gene: TRBV6-2/TRBV6-3; D gene: TRBD1; J gene: TRBJ1-2
CDR3 DNA: TGTGCCAGCAGCTCCGGGACTAGCGGATACGAGCAGTACTTC; CDR3 protein: CASSSGTSGYEQYF; clone size: -; V gene: TRBV7-9; D gene: TRBD2; J gene: TRBJ2-7
CDR3 DNA: TGTGCCAGCAGTTTGGGGGGTTCCTACAATGAGCAGTTCTTC; CDR3 protein: CASSLGGSYNEQFF; clone size: -; V gene: TRBV6-2/TRBV6-3; D gene: -; J gene: TRBJ2-1
CDR3 DNA: TGCGCCAGCACATTCTCTAGCGGGAGAACAGAGACCCAGTACTTC; CDR3 protein: CASTFSSGRTETQYF; clone size: -; V gene: TRBV5-1; D gene: TRBD2; J gene: TRBJ2-5
CDR3 DNA: TGTGCCAGCAGTGAAGCGCTTCATGGAGGATATAACTATGGCTACACCTTC; CDR3 protein: CASSEALHGGYNYGYTF; clone size: -; V gene: TRBV2; D gene: -; J gene: TRBJ1-2
CDR3 DNA: TGCGCCAGCAGTGAGCGGGGGAGCACAGATACGCAGTATTTT; CDR3 protein: CASSERGSTDTQYF; clone size: once; V gene: TRBV10-1; D gene: -; J gene: TRBJ2-3
CDR3 DNA: TGTGCCAGCAGTTTAGCGGGGGGGCACACAGATACGCAGTATTTT; CDR3 protein: CASSLAGGHTDTQYF; clone size: -; V gene: TRBV27; D gene: TRBD2; J gene: TRBJ2-3
CDR3 DNA: TGTGCCAGTAGTATGACAGGGCACACTGAAGCTTTCTTT; CDR3 protein: CASSMTGHTEAFF; clone size: -; V gene: TRBV19; D gene: TRBD1; J gene: TRBJ1-1
CDR3 DNA: TGTGCCAGCAGCTTAGCGGGGGAGGGCACTGAAGCTTTCTTT; CDR3 protein: CASSLAGEGTEAFF; clone size: -; V gene: TRBV7-8; D gene: -; J gene: TRBJ1-1
CDR3 DNA: TGTGCCAGCAATGGACAGGGCCAGCAGCCCCAGCATTTT; CDR3 protein: CASNGQGQQPQHF; clone size: -; V gene: TRBV2; D gene: TRBD1; J gene: TRBJ1-5
CDR3 DNA: TGTGCCAGCAGGCAAAGCGGACAGGGGCCTACCTACGAGCAGTACTTC; CDR3 protein: CASRQSGQGPTYEQYF; clone size: -; V gene: TRBV7-9; D gene: TRBD1; J gene: TRBJ2-7
CDR3 DNA: TGCGCCAGCAGCCCGAGAGGGACAGGGGCGCCAGCAACTAATGAAAAACTGTTTTTT; CDR3 protein: CASSPRGTGAPATNEKLFF; clone size: -; V gene: TRBV4-1; D gene: TRBD1; J gene: TRBJ1-4
CDR3 DNA: TGTGCCAGCAGACTAGCGCGAGGCCCCAATGAGCAGTTCTTC; CDR3 protein: CASRLARGPNEQFF; clone size: few; V gene: TRBV4-2; D gene: TRBD2; J gene: TRBJ2-1
CDR3 DNA: TGTGCCAGCAGCGAGTTAAAGGGACAGGGGAAGGAAAAACTGTTTTTT; CDR3 protein: CASSELKGQGKEKLFF; clone size: -; V gene: TRBV14; D gene: TRBD1; J gene: TRBJ1-4
CDR3 DNA: TGTGCCAGCAGCTCAACCGGGACTAGCGGGAGATATGAGCAGTTCTTC; CDR3 protein: CASSSTGTSGRYEQFF; clone size: few; V gene: TRBV7-8; D gene: TRBD2; J gene: TRBJ2-1
CDR3 DNA: TGCGCCAGCAGCTATGCTCCGGGACAGGGGGACGAGCAGTACTTC; CDR3 protein: CASSYAPGQGDEQYF; clone size: once; V gene: TRBV5-1; D gene: TRBD1; J gene: TRBJ2-7
CDR3 DNA: TGCGCCAGCAGTAACTTTGGGACAGGGGGGGTTGAGCAGTTCTTC; CDR3 protein: CASSNFGTGGVEQFF; clone size: -; V gene: TRBV5-1; D gene: TRBD1; J gene: TRBJ2-1
CDR3 DNA: TGTGCCAGCAGCTTAGACAGGGGGAATGAAAAACTGTTTTTT; CDR3 protein: CASSLDRGNEKLFF; clone size: -; V gene: TRBV7-8; D gene: TRBD1; J gene: TRBJ1-4
CDR3 DNA: TGCAGCGTTGGGGGTGGGCTAGCGGGCTTCTACGAGCAGTACTTC; CDR3 protein: CSVGGGLAGFYEQYF; clone size: -; V gene: TRBV29-1; D gene: TRBD2; J gene: TRBJ2-7
CDR3 DNA: TGCAGTGCTAGTGCGGAGACCCAGTACTTC; CDR3 protein: CSASAETQYF; clone size: -; V gene: TRBV20-1; D gene: -; J gene: TRBJ2-5
CDR3 DNA: TGTGCCAGCAGCTTCGGGACAGGGGGCTACAATGAGCAGTTCTTC; CDR3 protein: CASSFGTGGYNEQFF; clone size: -; V gene: TRBV5-6; D gene: TRBD1; J gene: TRBJ2-1
CDR3 DNA: TGCGCCAGCAGCCGAGCTAGCGGGGGGGCCGTGGTATATGAGCAGTTCTTC; CDR3 protein: CASSRASGGAVVYEQFF; clone size: -; V gene: TRBV4-1; D gene: TRBD2; J gene: TRBJ2-1
CDR3 DNA: TGTGCCTGGAGTAGACAGTCATATAATTCACCCCTCCACTTT; CDR3 protein: CAWSRQSYNSPLHF; clone size: -; V gene: TRBV30; D gene: -; J gene: TRBJ1-6
CDR3 DNA: TGTGCCAGCAGTTCCCTTGGTGGACAGCGAAACTATGGCTACACCTTC; CDR3 protein: CASSSLGGQRNYGYTF; clone size: -; V gene: TRBV28; D gene: -; J gene: TRBJ1-2
CDR3 DNA: TGTGCTAGTGGTTTGGTACAGTCGGGAGACTCCCCCGGGGAGCTGTTTTTT; CDR3 protein: CASGLVQSGDSPGELFF; clone size: -; V gene: TRBV12-5; D gene: -; J gene: TRBJ2-2
CDR3 DNA: TGTGCCAGCAGTCTGGGGGGCGAGCAGTACTTC; CDR3 protein: CASSLGGEQYF; clone size: -; V gene: TRBV6-2/TRBV6-3; D gene: -; J gene: TRBJ2-7
CDR3 DNA: TGTGCCAGCAGTGGGGGGGATGAGAGGGCAAGAGACCTCGGGCAGTACTTC; CDR3 protein: CASSGGDERARDLGQYF; clone size: -; V gene: TRBV28; D gene: TRBD2; J gene: TRBJ2-7
CDR3 DNA: TGTGCCAGCAGTGAAGGGACAGGATCCAATTCACCCCTCCACTTT; CDR3 protein: CASSEGTGSNSPLHF; clone size: -; V gene: TRBV2; D gene: TRBD1; J gene: TRBJ1-6
CDR3 DNA: TGTGCCAGCAGCGCGCCGACAGGGGCAAGGTACCAAGAGACCCAGTACTTC; CDR3 protein: CASSAPTGARYQETQYF; clone size: -; V gene: TRBV7-2; D gene: TRBD1; J gene: TRBJ2-5
CDR3 DNA: TGTGCCAGTAGTATCCAGGGGGGCCGCGGGACAGATACGCAGTATTTT; CDR3 protein: CASSIQGGRGTDTQYF; clone size: -; V gene: TRBV19; D gene: -; J gene: TRBJ2-3
CDR3 DNA: TGTGCCAGCAGCTATGGACAGGACACTGAAGCTTTCTTT; CDR3 protein: CASSYGQDTEAFF; clone size: -; V gene: TRBV7-3; D gene: TRBD1; J gene: TRBJ1-1
CDR3 DNA: TGTGCCAGCAGCGTAGGGCGGGGCGGGGGAAATACGCAGTATTTT; CDR3 protein: CASSVGRGGGNTQYF; clone size: -; V gene: TRBV9; D gene: TRBD2; J gene: TRBJ2-3
CDR3 DNA: TGTGCCAGCTCAGTACTGCGCACAGATACGCAGTATTTT; CDR3 protein: CASSVLRTDTQYF; clone size: -; V gene: TRBV18; D gene: -; J gene: TRBJ2-3
CDR3 DNA: TGTGCCAGCAGGTCCACGGACGGGGGCAAAAACATTCAGTACTTC; CDR3 protein: CASRSTDGGKNIQYF; clone size: -; V gene: TRBV6-6; D gene: -; J gene: TRBJ2-4
CDR3 DNA: TGTGCCAGCAGGAGACAAAGATACGAGCAGTACTTC; CDR3 protein: CASRRQRYEQYF; clone size: -; V gene: TRBV28; D gene: -; J gene: TRBJ2-7
CDR3 DNA: TGTGCCAGCAGCTCGGGCGCGGGGACCGCAGATACGCAGTATTTT; CDR3 protein: CASSSGAGTADTQYF; clone size: -; V gene: TRBV5-6; D gene: -; J gene: TRBJ2-3
CDR3 DNA: TGTGCCAGCAGTTTAGAAGGGGGCCTAAAACTGTTTTTT; CDR3 protein: CASSLEGGLKLFF; clone size: -; V gene: TRBV28; D gene: TRBD1; J gene: TRBJ1-4
CDR3 DNA: TGTGCCAGCAGTTACCCCGGGTCCTATGGCTACACCTTC; CDR3 protein: CASSYPGSYGYTF; clone size: -; V gene: TRBV6-2/TRBV6-3; D gene: -; J gene: TRBJ1-2
CDR3 DNA: TGTGCCTGGAGTCTTCTTGGACAGGACTATGGCTACACCTTC; CDR3 protein: CAWSLLGQDYGYTF; clone size: -; V gene: TRBV30; D gene: TRBD1; J gene: TRBJ1-2
CDR3 DNA: TGTGCCAGTAGTTTCGGGAATCAGCCCCAGCATTTT; CDR3 protein: CASSFGNQPQHF; clone size: -; V gene: TRBV19; D gene: -; J gene: TRBJ1-5
CDR3 DNA: TGTGCCAGCAGCAAAGAGGAGGAAACAGGGTGGTTCTACAATGAGCAGTTCTTC; CDR3 protein: CASSKEEETGWFYNEQFF; clone size: -; V gene: TRBV21-1; D gene: -; J gene: TRBJ2-1
CDR3 DNA: TGTGCCAGCAGCTTAGGTGGGAGCGGAGTACGTGAGCAGTACTTC; CDR3 protein: CASSLGGSGVREQYF; clone size: -; V gene: TRBV7-8; D gene: -; J gene: TRBJ2-7
CDR3 DNA: TGCGCCAGCAGCCATCACGCAACCTCGGGGGAGAGGCTATCGGGGCTGTCAGAGACCCAGTACTTC; CDR3 protein: CASSHHATSGERLSGLSETQYF; clone size: -; V gene: TRBV4-1; D gene: -; J gene: TRBJ2-5
CDR3 DNA: TGTGCCACCTTGGACAGGGTCTCCTACGAGCAGTACTTC; CDR3 protein: CATLDRVSYEQYF; clone size: once; V gene: TRBV28; D gene: TRBD1; J gene: TRBJ2-7
CDR3 DNA: TGTGCCAGCAGCCAAGGCAGGGCCTATGGCTACACCTTC; CDR3 protein: CASSQGRAYGYTF; clone size: -; V gene: TRBV3-1/TRBV3-2; D gene: -; J gene: TRBJ1-2
CDR3 DNA: TGCAGCGTTCGAAGGACAGGGACAGATACGCAGTATTTT; CDR3 protein: CSVRRTGTDTQYF; clone size: -; V gene: TRBV29-1; D gene: TRBD1; J gene: TRBJ2-3
CDR3 DNA: TGTGCCAGCAGCCAAGGTCAGGAGGGTTCACCCCTCCACTTT; CDR3 protein: CASSQGQEGSPLHF; clone size: once; V gene: TRBV3-1/TRBV3-2; D gene: -; J gene: TRBJ1-6